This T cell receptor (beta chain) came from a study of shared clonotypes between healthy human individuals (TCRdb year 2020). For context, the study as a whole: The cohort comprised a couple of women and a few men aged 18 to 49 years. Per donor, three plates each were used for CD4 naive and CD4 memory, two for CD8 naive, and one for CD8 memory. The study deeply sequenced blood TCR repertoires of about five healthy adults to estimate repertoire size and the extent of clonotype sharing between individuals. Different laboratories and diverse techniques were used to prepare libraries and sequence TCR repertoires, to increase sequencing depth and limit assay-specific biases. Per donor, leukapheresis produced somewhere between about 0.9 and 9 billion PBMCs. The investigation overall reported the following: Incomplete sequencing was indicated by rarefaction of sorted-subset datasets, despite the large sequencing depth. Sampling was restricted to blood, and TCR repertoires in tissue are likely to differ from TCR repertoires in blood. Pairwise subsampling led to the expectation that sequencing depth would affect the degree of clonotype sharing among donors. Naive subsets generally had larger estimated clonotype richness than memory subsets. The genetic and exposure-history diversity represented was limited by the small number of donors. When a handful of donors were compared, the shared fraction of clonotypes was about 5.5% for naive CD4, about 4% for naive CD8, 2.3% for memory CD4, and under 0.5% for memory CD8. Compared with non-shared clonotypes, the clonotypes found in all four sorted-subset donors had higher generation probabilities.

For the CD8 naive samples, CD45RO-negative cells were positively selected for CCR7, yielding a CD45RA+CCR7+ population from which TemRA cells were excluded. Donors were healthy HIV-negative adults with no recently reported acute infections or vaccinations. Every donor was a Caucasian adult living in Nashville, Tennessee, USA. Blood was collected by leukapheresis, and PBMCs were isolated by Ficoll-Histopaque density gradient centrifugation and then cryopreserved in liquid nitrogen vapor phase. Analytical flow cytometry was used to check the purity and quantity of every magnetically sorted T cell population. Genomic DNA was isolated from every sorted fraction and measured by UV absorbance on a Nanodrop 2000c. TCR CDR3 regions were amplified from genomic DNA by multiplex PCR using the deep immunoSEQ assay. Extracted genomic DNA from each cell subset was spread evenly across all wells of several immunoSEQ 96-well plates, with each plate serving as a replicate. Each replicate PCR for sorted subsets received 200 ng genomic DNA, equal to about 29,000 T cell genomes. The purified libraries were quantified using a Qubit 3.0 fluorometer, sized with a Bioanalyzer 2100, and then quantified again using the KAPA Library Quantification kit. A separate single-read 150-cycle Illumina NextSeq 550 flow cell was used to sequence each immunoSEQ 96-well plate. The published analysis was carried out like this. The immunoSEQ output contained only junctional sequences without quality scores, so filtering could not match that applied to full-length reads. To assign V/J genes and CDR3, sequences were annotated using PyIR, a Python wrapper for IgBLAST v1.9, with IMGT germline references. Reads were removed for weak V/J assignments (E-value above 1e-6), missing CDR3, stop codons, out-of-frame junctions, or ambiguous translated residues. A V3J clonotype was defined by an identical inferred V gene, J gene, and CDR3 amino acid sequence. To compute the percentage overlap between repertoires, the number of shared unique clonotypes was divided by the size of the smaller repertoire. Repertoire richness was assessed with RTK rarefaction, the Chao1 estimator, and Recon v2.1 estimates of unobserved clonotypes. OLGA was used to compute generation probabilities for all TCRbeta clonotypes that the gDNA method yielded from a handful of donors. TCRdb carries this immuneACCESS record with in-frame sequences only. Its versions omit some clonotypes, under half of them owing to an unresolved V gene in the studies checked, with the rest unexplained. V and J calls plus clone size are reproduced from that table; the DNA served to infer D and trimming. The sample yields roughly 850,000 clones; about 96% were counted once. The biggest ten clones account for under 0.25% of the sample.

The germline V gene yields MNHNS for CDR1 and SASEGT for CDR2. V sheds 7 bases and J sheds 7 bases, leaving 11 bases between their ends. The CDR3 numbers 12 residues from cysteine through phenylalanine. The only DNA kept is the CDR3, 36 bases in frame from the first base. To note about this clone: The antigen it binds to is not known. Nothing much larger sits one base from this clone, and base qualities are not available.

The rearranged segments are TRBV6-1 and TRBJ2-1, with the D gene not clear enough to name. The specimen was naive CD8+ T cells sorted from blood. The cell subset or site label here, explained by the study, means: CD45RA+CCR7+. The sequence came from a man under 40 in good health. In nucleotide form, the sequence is TGTGCCAGCATCGAGACTGGGAATGAGCAGTTCTTC. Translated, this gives CASIETGNEQFF.